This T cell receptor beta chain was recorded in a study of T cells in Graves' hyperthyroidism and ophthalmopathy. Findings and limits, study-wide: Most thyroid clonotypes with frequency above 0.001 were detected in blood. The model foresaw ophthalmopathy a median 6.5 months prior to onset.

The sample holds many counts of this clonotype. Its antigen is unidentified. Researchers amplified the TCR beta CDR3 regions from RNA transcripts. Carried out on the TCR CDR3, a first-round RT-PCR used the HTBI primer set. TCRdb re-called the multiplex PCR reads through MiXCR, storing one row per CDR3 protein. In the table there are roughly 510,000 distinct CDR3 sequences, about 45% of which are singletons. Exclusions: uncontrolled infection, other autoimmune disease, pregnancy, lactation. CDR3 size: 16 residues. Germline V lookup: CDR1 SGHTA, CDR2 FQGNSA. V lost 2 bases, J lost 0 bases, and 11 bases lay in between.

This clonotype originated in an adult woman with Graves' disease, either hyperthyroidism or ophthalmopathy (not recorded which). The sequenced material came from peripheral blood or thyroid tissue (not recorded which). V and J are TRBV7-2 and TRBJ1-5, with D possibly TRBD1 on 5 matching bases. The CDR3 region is CASSLLGAGSNQPQHF. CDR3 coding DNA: TGTGCCAGCAGCTTATTAGGGGCGGGTAGCAATCAGCCCCAGCATTTT. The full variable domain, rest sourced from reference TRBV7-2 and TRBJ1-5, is GAGVSQSPSNKVTEKGKDVELRCDPISGHTALYWYRQSLGQGLEFLIYFQGNSAPDKSGLPSDRFSAERTGGSVSTLTIQRTQQEDSAVYLCASSLLGAGSNQPQHFGDGTRLSIL.